These 29 T cell receptor beta chains were all obtained from the same sample, sequenced in a study of cytomegalovirus exposure and HLA in healthy donors. The primer mix had 60 Vbeta and 13 Jbeta primers. Here immunoSEQ multiplex PCR was the method, and the copy in TCRdb shows in-frame clones only, minus some. The repertoire holds about 150,000 clones, with roughly 70% as singletons. Material: PBMCs. The source is a man aged 25 to 40 in good health and CMV-seronegative.

This clone has more than one count but fewer than ten. The genes are TRBV28 and TRBJ2-1; maybe TRBD2 (6 bases). The CDR3 covers 15 residues. Germline V gene data show CDR1 as MDHEN and CDR2 as SYDVKM. V was clipped by 7 bases and J by 7 bases, with 20 bases between them. The CDR3 bases are TGTGCCAGCACCCTTTCGCGGGTTGGAGGGAATGAGCAGTTCTTC. Amino acids: CASTLSRVGGNEQFF. The variable domain in full, with the rest retrieved from reference TRBV28 and TRBJ2-1, is DVKVTQSSRYLVKRTGEKVFLECVQDMDHENMFWYRQDPGLGLRLIYFSYDVKMKEKGDIPEGYSVSREKKERFSLILESASTNQTSMYLCASTLSRVGGNEQFFGPGTRLTVL.

This clone showed up just once. The chain uses TRBV4-2 and TRBJ2-1; 7 bases are a match to TRBD2. The CDR3 contains 16 residues. V shed 4 bases, J shed 8 bases, and the junction held 14 bases outside the gene matches. Germline CDR1 is LGHNA and CDR2 is YNFKEQ. CDR3 nucleotides: TGTGCCAGCAGCCCTACGAGAGCCCTCCGGGGGGATGAGCAGTTCTTC. It translates to CASSPTRALRGDEQFF.

The chain links TRBV5-4 to TRBJ2-5; 9 nucleotides match TRBD1. V was clipped by 4 bases and J by 3 bases; unmatched bases: 10. CDR1 SGHNT and CDR2 YYREEE come from the germline V gene (reference sequence). CDR3 length: 16 amino acids. CDR3 nucleotide sequence: TGTGCCAGCAGCAAAGGACAGGGGAGCATTGAAGAGACCCAGTACTTC. The encoded protein is CASSKGQGSIEETQYF.

The gene calls are TRBV30 and TRBJ2-7; no definite D call. The V gene's germline CDR1 is GTSNPN and CDR2 SVGIG (reference sequence). Trimming took 4 bases from V and 0 from J, leaving 7 bases between them. The CDR3 has 12 residues. The CDR3 protein is CAWTTSSYEQYF. CDR3 nucleotide sequence: TGTGCCTGGACTACGAGCTCCTACGAGCAGTACTTC.

The chain couples TRBV6-5 to TRBJ1-4; perhaps TRBD1 as D (6 bases). The CDR3 has 13 residues. The germline gives CDR1 MNHEY, CDR2 SVGAGI. V dropped 8 bases and J dropped 8 bases, with 15 bases sitting between them. In DNA, the CDR3 is TGTGCCAGCCGAGGCCCAGGGACAGAAAAACTGTTTTTT. It is translated as CASRGPGTEKLFF.

The chain is built from TRBV11-1 and TRBJ1-4; 7 bases map to TRBD1. In germline, CDR1 is SGHAT, CDR2 FQDESV (reference sequence). The CDR3 is 14 residues long. Unmatched junction bases numbered 9, after V lost 7 bases and J lost 7 bases. The chain's CDR3 is CASTFDRVGEKLFF. The CDR3 DNA follows: TGTGCCAGCACCTTCGACAGGGTGGGTGAAAAACTGTTTTTT.

The chain joins TRBV7-3 to TRBJ1-2, with 9 bases aligning to TRBD1. The CDR3 is 15 amino acids. Germline V gene lookup returns CDR1 SGHTA and CDR2 FQGTGA. With V trimmed by 5 bases and J by 6 bases, 10 bases remained unmatched. As DNA, the CDR3 is TGTGCCAGCAGCCTCCGGGCGGGACAGGGCAATGGCTACACCTTC. Protein product: CASSLRAGQGNGYTF. The full variable domain, its missing parts supplied by reference TRBV7-3 and TRBJ1-2, is GAGVSQTPSNKVTEKGKYVELRCDPISGHTALYWYRQSLGQGPEFLIYFQGTGAADDSGLPNDRFFAVRPEGSVSTLKIQRTERGDSAVYLCASSLRAGQGNGYTFGSGTRLTVV.

The J gene is TRBJ1-1, the V gene TRBV10-3, with 7 bases that match TRBD1. The CDR3 contains 15 residues. CDR1 and CDR2 from the germline V gene are ENHRY and SYGVKD. The J segment lost 8 bases and the V segment lost 3 bases, leaving 12 bases of the junction unmatched. The CDR3 DNA reads as TGTGCCATCAGTGATCTCCGGACAGGATCAGTCGAAGCTTTCTTT. Translation gives CAISDLRTGSVEAFF.

This clone was observed a single time. This chain joins TRBV5-1 and TRBJ2-1; 10 positions match TRBD2. The J segment lost 5 bases and the V segment lost 5 bases, leaving 4 bases of the junction unmatched. CDR1 and CDR2 from the germline V gene are SGHRS and YFSETQ. The CDR3 sequence is 14 residues long. The CDR3 sequence is CASRPSGGNNEQFF. CDR3 DNA sequence: TGCGCCAGCAGACCTAGCGGGGGAAACAATGAGCAGTTCTTC.

This chain joins TRBV9 and TRBJ1-1, with 11 nucleotides matching TRBD1. The CDR3 spans 15 residues. V shed 0 bases and J 6 bases; nucleotides not matched to a gene: 4. Germline lookup yields CDR1 SGDLS and CDR2 YYNGEE. The CDR3 loop reads CASSVGTGGFAEAFF. Written as DNA, the CDR3 is TGTGCCAGCAGCGTAGGGACAGGGGGCTTCGCTGAAGCTTTCTTT.

This clone was recorded a few times. J is TRBJ2-2 and V is TRBV4-2; perhaps TRBD2 as D (5 bases). Trimming left V 1 base short and J 2 bases short, with 14 bases between. The CDR3 runs to 17 residues. Germline loops: CDR1 LGHNA, CDR2 YNFKEQ. CDR3 nucleotide sequence: TGTGCCAGCAGCCAAGTTGATCTAGCACTTAACACCGGGGAGCTGTTTTTT. It codes for CASSQVDLALNTGELFF.

V and J are TRBV27 and TRBJ2-5; a possible D gene is TRBD1 (6 bases). The CDR3 totals 12 residues. CDR1 and CDR2 (germline): MNHEY, SMNVEV (reference sequence). V lost 3 bases, J lost 8 bases, and 10 bases lay in between. CDR3 bases: TGTGCCAGCAGTTTCCTACAGGGTACCCAGTACTTC. As protein: CASSFLQGTQYF.

CDR3 in amino acids: CASSVFQNEAFF. Written as DNA, the CDR3 is TGTGCCAGCAGTGTATTCCAGAATGAAGCTTTCTTT. The rearrangement joins TRBV2 to TRBJ1-1; D remains ambiguous. Germline lookup yields CDR1 SNHLY and CDR2 FYNNEI. Between the trimmed V and J ends, which lost 4 bases and 7 bases, there was a span of 10 bases. The CDR3 is 12 residues long.

CDR3 region: CASSLPLMNTEAFF. The DNA for the CDR3 is TGTGCCAGCAGCTTGCCACTCATGAACACTGAAGCTTTCTTT. The chain recombines TRBV5-6 with TRBJ1-1; no reliable D call. Trimming took 1 base from V and 0 from J, leaving 7 bases between them. The V gene's germline CDR1 is SGHDT and CDR2 YYEEEE. There are 14 residues in the CDR3. Full variable domain (remainder filled in from reference TRBV5-6 and TRBJ1-1): DAGVTQSPTHLIKTRGQQVTLRCSPKSGHDTVSWYQQALGQGPQFIFQYYEEEERQRGNFPDRFSGHQFPNYSSELNVNALLLGDSALYLCASSLPLMNTEAFFGQGTRLTVV.

The CDR3 sequence: CASSVDYSSTDTQYF. The CDR3 nucleotides are TGTGCCAGCAGCGTAGATTACTCAAGCACAGATACGCAGTATTTT. The J gene is TRBJ2-3, the V gene TRBV9; the D is unclear. The CDR3 sequence is 15 residues long. Trimming cost V 0 bases and J 0 bases, with 8 bases left between them. Germline lookup yields CDR1 SGDLS and CDR2 YYNGEE.

The chain links TRBV29-1 to TRBJ1-1, with TRBD1 matching over 11 bases. V was pared by 6 bases and J by 3 bases, with 9 bases of the junction left unmatched. The CDR3 is made up of 15 amino acids. Germline V CDR1 and CDR2: SQVTM, ANQGSEA. The CDR3, as DNA: TGCAGCGTAGACGGGACAGGGGGTAGGGACACTGAAGCTTTCTTT. This sequence encodes CSVDGTGGRDTEAFF.

This chain joins TRBV25-1 and TRBJ2-5; 14 positions match TRBD2. The CDR3 runs to 16 residues. Unmatched junction bases numbered 10, after V lost 8 bases and J lost 5 bases. Germline V lookup: CDR1 MGHDK, CDR2 SYGVNS. The CDR3 sequence: CASAGLAGAVPETQYF. In DNA, the CDR3 is TGTGCCAGCGCGGGACTAGCGGGAGCAGTCCCGGAGACCCAGTACTTC.

The V gene is TRBV14, the J gene TRBJ2-3; a weak D match, TRBD1 (5 bases). The germline CDR1 and CDR2 sequences are SGHDN and FVKESK. CDR3 length: 16 amino acids. V lost 0 bases and J lost 6, with 16 bases in between. In DNA, the CDR3 is TGTGCCAGCAGCCAAGAAAGGGGTGGTTCAGGGGATACGCAGTATTTT. This codes for CASSQERGGSGDTQYF.

The chain has TRBV6-5 and TRBJ2-5, with D possibly being TRBD1 (6 bases). CDR1 MNHEY and CDR2 SVGAGI come from the germline V gene. V was clipped by 2 bases and J by 4 bases, with 14 bases between them. This CDR3 has 15 amino acids. CDR3 sequence: CASSYPGPGAETQYF. In DNA form, the CDR3 reads TGTGCCAGCAGTTACCCCGGCCCAGGGGCAGAGACCCAGTACTTC.

As for this clone: One end of the junction fails to match germline, which may point to a read error. The chain employs TRBV25-1 and TRBJ2-4; maybe TRBD1 (7 bases). Looked up from germline, CDR1 is MGHDK and CDR2 is SYGVNS. The CDR3 length is 16 residues. The CDR3: CASSATGEVDKNSQYF. The CDR3 DNA sequence: TGTGCCAGCAGTGCCACAGGGGAGGTGGACAAAAACAGTCAGTACTTC.

The chain links TRBV30 to TRBJ2-4; 7 bases are a match to TRBD1. This CDR3 has 16 residues. V lost 4 bases, J lost 0 bases, and 9 bases stayed unmatched. The germline V gene has CDR1 GTSNPN and CDR2 SVGIG (reference sequence). CDR3 nucleotides: TGTGCCTGGACGGGAAGGGGGCTTGGAGCCAAAAACATTCAGTACTTC. Translated: CAWTGRGLGAKNIQYF.

Worth noting for this clone: Other DNA sequences of this sample code for an identical CDR3. The chain employs TRBV28 and TRBJ1-2; D not certain. Deletions cut 6 bases from V and 5 bases from J, with 7 bases between. Germline V lookup: CDR1 MDHEN, CDR2 SYDVKM. The CDR3 consists of 11 residues. CDR3 loop: CASRTSYGYTF. The CDR3 DNA follows: TGTGCCAGCAGGACTTCTTATGGCTACACCTTC.

The chain is built from TRBV2 and TRBJ1-1, with 8 bases matching TRBD1. Germline loops: CDR1 SNHLY, CDR2 FYNNEI. The CDR3 spans 14 residues. Losses at the gene ends were 6 bases for V and 1 base for J; bases not matched to a gene: 4. CDR3 bases: TGTGCCAGCAGAGACAGGGGCGGGAACACTGAAGCTTTCTTT. This codes for CASRDRGGNTEAFF. Filled out from reference TRBV2 and TRBJ1-1, the complete variable domain reads EPEVTQTPSHQVTQMGQEVILRCVPISNHLYFYWYRQILGQKVEFLVSFYNNEISEKSEIFDDQFSVERPDGSNFTLKIRSTKLEDSAMYFCASRDRGGNTEAFFGQGTRLTVV.

The rearrangement joins TRBV19 to TRBJ1-2; TRBD1 is a possible D gene (6 bases). The germline V gene encodes CDR1 LNHDA and CDR2 SQIVND (reference sequence). The V end lost 6 bases, the J end lost 6 bases, and 17 bases lay between the germline ends. The CDR3 is 14 residues long. The CDR3 DNA reads as TGTGCCAGTAGAAGGACAGCGACTTCCGATGGCTACACCTTC. Protein product: CASRRTATSDGYTF.

This clone showed up just a few times. The genes are TRBV5-1 and TRBJ1-1; TRBD1 matches 9 bases. Per the germline V gene, CDR1 is SGHRS and CDR2 is YFSETQ. The trim removed 2 bases at V and 6 bases at J, leaving 5 bases unmatched. There are 14 residues in the CDR3. CDR3 sequence: CASSFGQGRAEAFF. The CDR3 coding sequence is TGCGCCAGCAGCTTTGGACAGGGGAGGGCTGAAGCTTTCTTT.

On this clone itself: The junction differs from germline at one of its ends, possibly a read error. J is TRBJ2-7 and V is TRBV5-6; TRBD2 matches at 9 bases. This CDR3 spans 14 amino acids. Germline CDR1 reads SGHDT; CDR2 reads YYEEEE. The CDR3 sequence: CASSLLGRAGGLHF. In DNA, the CDR3 is TGTGCCAGCAGCTTACTCGGTCGGGCGGGGGGGCTGCACTTC.

This clone has only a few counts. This chain links TRBV5-4 with TRBJ2-2, with 15 bases identical to TRBD2. Germline CDR1 SGHNT, CDR2 YYREEE (reference sequence). The junction had 2 bases not matched to a gene; V was cut back by 3 bases and J by 5 bases. The CDR3 covers 16 residues. As DNA, the CDR3 is TGTGCCAGCAGCTGGACTAGCGGGAGGGGAACCGGGGAGCTGTTTTTT. Translation gives CASSWTSGRGTGELFF.

This chain connects TRBV27 to TRBJ1-1; D is possibly TRBD1 (5 bases). The CDR3 spans 13 residues. Trimming removed 3 bases at V and 5 bases at J, with 10 bases between. The germline gives CDR1 MNHEY, CDR2 SMNVEV (reference sequence). The CDR3 sequence: CASSFRGRTEAFF. In DNA, the CDR3 is TGTGCCAGCAGTTTCCGGGGGAGGACTGAAGCTTTCTTT.

V gene TRBV19 combines with J gene TRBJ1-1, with 7 bases lining up with TRBD1. Germline V gene lookup returns CDR1 LNHDA and CDR2 SQIVND (reference sequence). The V segment lost 10 bases and the J segment 1 base; nucleotides outside the gene matches: 6. This CDR3 has 13 amino acids. The chain's CDR3 is CATVDRANTEAFF. As DNA, the CDR3 is TGTGCCACCGTAGACAGGGCGAACACTGAAGCTTTCTTT. The variable domain in full, completed from reference TRBV19 and TRBJ1-1, reads DGGITQSPKYLFRKEGQNVTLSCEQNLNHDAMYWYRQDPGQGLRLIYYSQIVNDFQKGDIAEGYSVSREKKESFPLTVTSAQKNPTAFYLCATVDRANTEAFFGQGTRLTVV.